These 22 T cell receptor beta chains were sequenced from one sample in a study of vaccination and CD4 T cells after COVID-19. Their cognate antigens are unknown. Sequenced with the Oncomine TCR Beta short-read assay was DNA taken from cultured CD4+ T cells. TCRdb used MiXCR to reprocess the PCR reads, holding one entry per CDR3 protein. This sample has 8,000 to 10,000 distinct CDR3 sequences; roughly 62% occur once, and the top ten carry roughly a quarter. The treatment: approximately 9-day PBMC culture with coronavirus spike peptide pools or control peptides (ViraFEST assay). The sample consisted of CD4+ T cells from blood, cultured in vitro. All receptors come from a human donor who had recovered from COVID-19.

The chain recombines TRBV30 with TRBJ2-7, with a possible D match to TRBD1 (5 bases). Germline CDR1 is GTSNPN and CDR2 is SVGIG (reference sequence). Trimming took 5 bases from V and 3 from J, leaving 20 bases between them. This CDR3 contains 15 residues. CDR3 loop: CAWSIRKGPHYEQYF. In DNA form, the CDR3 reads TGTGCCTGGTCGATCCGGAAGGGGCCACACTACGAGCAGTACTTC.

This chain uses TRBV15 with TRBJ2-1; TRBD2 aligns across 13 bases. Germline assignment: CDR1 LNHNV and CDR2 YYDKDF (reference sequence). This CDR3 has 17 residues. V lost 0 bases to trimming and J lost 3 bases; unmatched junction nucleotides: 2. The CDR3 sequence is CATSREGTSGIYNEQFF. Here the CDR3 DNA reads TGTGCCACCAGCAGAGAAGGGACTAGCGGGATCTACAATGAGCAGTTCTTC.

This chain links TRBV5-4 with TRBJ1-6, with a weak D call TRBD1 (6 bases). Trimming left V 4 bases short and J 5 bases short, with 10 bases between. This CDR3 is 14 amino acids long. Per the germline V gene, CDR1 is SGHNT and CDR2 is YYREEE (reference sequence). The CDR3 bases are TGTGCCAGCAGCAGTGGACAGAATAATTCACCCCTCCACTTT. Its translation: CASSSGQNNSPLHF.

Here the CDR3 DNA reads TGTGCCAGCAGCTCGAATAGACAAGAGACCCAGTACTTC. Translated, it gives CASSSNRQETQYF. The chain recombines TRBV7-2 with TRBJ2-5; no definite D call. Germline loops: CDR1 SGHTA, CDR2 FQGNSA. CDR3 length equals 13 residues. Trimming took 4 bases from V and 2 from J, leaving 8 bases between them.

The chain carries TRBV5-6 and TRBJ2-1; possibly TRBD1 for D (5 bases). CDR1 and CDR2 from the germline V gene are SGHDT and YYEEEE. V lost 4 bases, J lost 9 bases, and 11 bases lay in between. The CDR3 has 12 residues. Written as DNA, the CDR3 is TGTGCCAGCAGCAAAACAGGTGGTGAGCAGTTCTTC. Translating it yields CASSKTGGEQFF.

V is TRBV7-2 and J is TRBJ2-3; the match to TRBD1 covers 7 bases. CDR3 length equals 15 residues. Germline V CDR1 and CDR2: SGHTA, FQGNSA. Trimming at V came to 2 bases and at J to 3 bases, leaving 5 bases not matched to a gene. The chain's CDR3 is CASSLRGHRTDTQYF. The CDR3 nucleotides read TGTGCCAGCAGCTTAAGGGGGCACCGAACAGATACGCAGTATTTT.

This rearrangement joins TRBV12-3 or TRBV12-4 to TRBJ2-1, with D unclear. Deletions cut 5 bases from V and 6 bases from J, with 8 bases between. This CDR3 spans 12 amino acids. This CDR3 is CASSPRPNEQFF. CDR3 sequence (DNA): TGTGCCAGCAGTCCCCGCCCCAATGAGCAGTTCTTC.

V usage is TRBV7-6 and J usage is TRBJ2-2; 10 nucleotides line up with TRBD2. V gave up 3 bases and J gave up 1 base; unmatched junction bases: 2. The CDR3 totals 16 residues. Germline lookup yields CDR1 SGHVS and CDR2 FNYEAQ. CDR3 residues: CASSFIAGGNTGELFF. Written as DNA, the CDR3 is TGTGCCAGCAGCTTTATAGCGGGAGGGAACACCGGGGAGCTGTTTTTT.

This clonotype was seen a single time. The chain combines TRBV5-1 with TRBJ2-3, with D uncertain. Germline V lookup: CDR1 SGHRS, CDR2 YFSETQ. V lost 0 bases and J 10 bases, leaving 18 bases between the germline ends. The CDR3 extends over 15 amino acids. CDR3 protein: CASSLAFGTASAQYF. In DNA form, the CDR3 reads TGCGCCAGCAGCTTGGCGTTCGGCACCGCGTCCGCGCAGTATTTT.

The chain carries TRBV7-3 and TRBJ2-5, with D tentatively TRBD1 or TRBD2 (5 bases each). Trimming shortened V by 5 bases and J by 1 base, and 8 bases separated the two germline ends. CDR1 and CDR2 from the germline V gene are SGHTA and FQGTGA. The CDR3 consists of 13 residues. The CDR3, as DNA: TGTGCCAGCAGCCCTGGGACCCAAGAGACCCAGTACTTC. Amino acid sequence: CASSPGTQETQYF.

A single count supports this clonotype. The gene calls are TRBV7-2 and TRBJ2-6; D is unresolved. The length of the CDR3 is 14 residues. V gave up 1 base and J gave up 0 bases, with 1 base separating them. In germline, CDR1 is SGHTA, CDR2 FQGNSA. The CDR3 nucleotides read TGTGCCAGCAGCTTAGGCTCTGGGGCCAACGTCCTGACTTTC. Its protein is CASSLGSGANVLTF.

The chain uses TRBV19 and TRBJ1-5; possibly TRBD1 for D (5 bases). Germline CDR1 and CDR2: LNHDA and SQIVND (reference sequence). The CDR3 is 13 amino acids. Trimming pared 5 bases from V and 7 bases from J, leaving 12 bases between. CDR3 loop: CASSRGGWQPQHF. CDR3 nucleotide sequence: TGTGCCAGTAGTCGGGGGGGGTGGCAGCCCCAGCATTTT.

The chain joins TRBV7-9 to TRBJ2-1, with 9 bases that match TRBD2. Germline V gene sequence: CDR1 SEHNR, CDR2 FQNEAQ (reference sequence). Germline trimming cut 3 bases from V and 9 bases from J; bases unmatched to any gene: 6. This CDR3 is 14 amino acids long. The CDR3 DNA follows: TGTGCCAGCAGCTTGAGTGGCGGGAGGGGTGAGCAGTTCTTC. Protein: CASSLSGGRGEQFF.

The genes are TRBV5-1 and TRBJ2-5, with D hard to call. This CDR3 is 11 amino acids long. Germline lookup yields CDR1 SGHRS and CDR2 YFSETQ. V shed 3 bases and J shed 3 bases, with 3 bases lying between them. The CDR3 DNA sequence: TGCGCCAGCAGCTATGAAGAGACCCAGTACTTC. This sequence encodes CASSYEETQYF. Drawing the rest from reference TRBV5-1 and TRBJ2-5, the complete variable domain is KAGVTQTPRYLIKTRGQQVTLSCSPISGHRSVSWYQQTPGQGLQFLFEYFSETQRNKGNFPGRFSGRQFSNSRSEMNVSTLELGDSALYLCASSYEETQYFGPGTRLLVL.

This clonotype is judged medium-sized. CDR3 sequence reads: CAWSVGGNQPQHF. DNA of the CDR3: TGTGCCTGGAGTGTAGGGGGCAATCAGCCCCAGCATTTT. The chain is built from TRBV30 and TRBJ1-5; a weak D match, TRBD1 (5 bases). The CDR3 is made up of 13 amino acids. The V and J ends lost 0 bases and 2 bases respectively, with 5 bases between them. Germline V gene lookup returns CDR1 GTSNPN and CDR2 SVGIG (reference sequence).

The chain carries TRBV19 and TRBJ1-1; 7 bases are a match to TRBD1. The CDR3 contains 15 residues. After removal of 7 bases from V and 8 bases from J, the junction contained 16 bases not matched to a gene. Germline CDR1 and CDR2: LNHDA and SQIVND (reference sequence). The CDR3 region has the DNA TGTGCCAGTACCGACCCCCGACAGGGCTTAGACGAAGCTTTCTTT. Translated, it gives CASTDPRQGLDEAFF.

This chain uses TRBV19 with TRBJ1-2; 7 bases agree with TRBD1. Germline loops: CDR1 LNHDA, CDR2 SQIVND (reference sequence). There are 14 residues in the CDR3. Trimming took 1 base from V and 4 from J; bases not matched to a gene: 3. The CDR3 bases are TGTGCCAGTAGTATAGGGGACAGTTCCTATGGCTACACCTTC. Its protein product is CASSIGDSSYGYTF.

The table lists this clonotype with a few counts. The CDR3 region has the DNA TGTGCCACCAAAACCCGACTAGCGGGAGGCGGCGAGCAGTACTTC. Protein product: CATKTRLAGGGEQYF. The chain links TRBV2 to TRBJ2-7; 13 bases agree with TRBD2. CDR1 is SNHLY, CDR2 FYNNEI, per germline. V lost 10 bases, J lost 6 bases, and 12 bases stayed unmatched. This CDR3 region has 15 residues. Complete variable domain (other parts from reference TRBV2 and TRBJ2-7): EPEVTQTPSHQVTQMGQEVILRCVPISNHLYFYWYRQILGQKVEFLVSFYNNEISEKSEIFDDQFSVERPDGSNFTLKIRSTKLEDSAMYFCATKTRLAGGGEQYFGPGTRLTVT.

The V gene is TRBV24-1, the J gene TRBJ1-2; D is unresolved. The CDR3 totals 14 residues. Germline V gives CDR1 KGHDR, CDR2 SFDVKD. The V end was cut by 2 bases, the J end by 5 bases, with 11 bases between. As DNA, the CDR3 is TGTGCCACCAGTGATTACCGGACGGATTATGGCTACACCTTC. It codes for CATSDYRTDYGYTF.

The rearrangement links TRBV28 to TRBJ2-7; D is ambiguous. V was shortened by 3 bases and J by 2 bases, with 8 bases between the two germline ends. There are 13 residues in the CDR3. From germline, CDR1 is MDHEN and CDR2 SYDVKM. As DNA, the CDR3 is TGTGCCAGCAGTTTTAAGGGCCCCTACGAGCAGTACTTC. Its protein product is CASSFKGPYEQYF.

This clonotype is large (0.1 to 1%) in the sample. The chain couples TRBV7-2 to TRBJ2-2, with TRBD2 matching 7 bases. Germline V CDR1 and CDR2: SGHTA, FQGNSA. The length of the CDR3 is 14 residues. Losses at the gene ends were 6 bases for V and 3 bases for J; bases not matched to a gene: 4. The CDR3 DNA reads TGTGCCAGCAGACTAGCGAGAGACACCGGGGAGCTGTTTTTT. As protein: CASRLARDTGELFF.

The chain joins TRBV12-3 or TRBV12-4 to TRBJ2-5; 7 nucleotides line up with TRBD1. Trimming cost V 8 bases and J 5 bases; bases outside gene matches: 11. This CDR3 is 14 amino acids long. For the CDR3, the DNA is TGTGCCAGCGGGGCCAGGGGGTTCGAGGAGACCCAGTACTTC. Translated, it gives CASGARGFEETQYF.